The 12 T cell receptor beta chains below were found in one sample sequenced in a study of identical twins. TCRdb independently ran MiXCR on the 5' RACE reads; one entry per CDR3 protein. Of about 720,000 distinct CDR3 sequences in the sample, 8.6% are singletons; the top ten hold about 0.98%. These data were also reused for a study on yellow fever vaccine responses in identical twins.

Sequenced: PBMCs. The receptors stem from a young woman in good health.

Only a few counts were recorded for this clonotype. The chain joins TRBV29-1 to TRBJ2-1; the match to TRBD1 covers 8 bases. The CDR3 consists of 15 residues. Germline V CDR1 and CDR2: SQVTM, ANQGSEA. Trimming at V came to 7 bases and at J to 0 bases, leaving 8 bases not matched to a gene. The CDR3 is CSARTGTSSYNEQFF. CDR3 nucleotides: TGCAGCGCCCGGACAGGGACCTCCTCCTACAATGAGCAGTTCTTC.

The chain recombines TRBV20-1 with TRBJ2-3; 7 nucleotides agree with TRBD2. After removal of 5 bases from V and 6 bases from J, the junction contained 11 bases not matched to a gene. The CDR3 sequence is 14 residues long. Germline V gives CDR1 DFQATT, CDR2 SNEGSKA (reference sequence). The CDR3 loop is CSALGLGDGDTQYF. The CDR3, as DNA: TGCAGTGCTCTCGGACTAGGTGATGGGGATACGCAGTATTTT.

The table lists this clonotype with many counts. The chain is built from TRBV29-1 and TRBJ2-3; 7 bases match TRBD1. Looked up from germline, CDR1 is SQVTM and CDR2 is ANQGSEA. The CDR3 is 16 residues long. V dropped 7 bases and J dropped 2; count of bases not matched to a gene: 15. The CDR3 region is CSALSPEDRLTDTQYF. In DNA, the CDR3 is TGCAGCGCCCTGTCCCCAGAGGACAGGCTCACAGATACGCAGTATTTT.

The J gene is TRBJ1-3, the V gene TRBV6-1, with no clear D. In germline, CDR1 is MNHNS, CDR2 SASEGT. With 8 bases removed from V and 0 bases from J, the gap between germline ends came to 8 bases. This CDR3 has 13 residues. The CDR3 coding sequence is TGTGCCAGCGTAGCGGGCTCTGGAAACACCATATATTTT. The encoded protein is CASVAGSGNTIYF.

This clonotype has ten or more counts. This CDR3 reads CASSLSGGEQFF. Written as DNA, the CDR3 is TGTGCCAGCAGTTTATCGGGAGGTGAGCAGTTCTTC. The V and J genes are TRBV12-3 or TRBV12-4 and TRBJ2-1; 7 bases align to TRBD2. Losses at the gene ends were 2 bases for V and 9 bases for J; bases not matched to a gene: 1. This CDR3 has 12 residues.

This clonotype was seen a handful of times. The chain recombines TRBV3-1 with TRBJ2-7, with 8 nucleotides matching TRBD1. V gave up 1 base and J gave up 3 bases; unmatched junction bases: 8. This CDR3 region has 16 residues. Germline V gene data show CDR1 as LGHDT and CDR2 as YNNKEL (reference sequence). CDR3 nucleotides: TGTGCCAGCAGCCAAGCAACAGGGGGAAAGAGCTACGAGCAGTACTTC. This encodes CASSQATGGKSYEQYF.

This clonotype was observed a handful of times. The chain joins TRBV12-3 or TRBV12-4 to TRBJ2-7; D is unresolved. The CDR3 sequence is 13 residues long. The ends were cut back, 3 bases at V and 0 bases at J, with 6 bases in the middle. The CDR3 is CASSFAASYEQYF. As DNA, the CDR3 is TGTGCCAGCAGTTTTGCGGCCTCCTACGAGCAGTACTTC.

This clonotype turned up a few times. V and J are TRBV15 and TRBJ2-1; the match to TRBD1 covers 7 bases. In germline, CDR1 is LNHNV, CDR2 YYDKDF (reference sequence). The CDR3 is made up of 15 amino acids. J gave up 2 bases and V 1 base, and 2 bases lay outside the gene matches. CDR3 sequence (DNA): TGTGCCACCAGCAGAGCCGGGACAGCCTACAATGAGCAGTTCTTC. Amino acids: CATSRAGTAYNEQFF. The whole variable domain, remainder taken from reference TRBV15 and TRBJ2-1, is DAMVIQNPRYQVTQFGKPVTLSCSQTLNHNVMYWYQQKSSQAPKLLFHYYDKDFNNEADTPDNFQSRRPNTSFCFLDIRSPGLGDTAMYLCATSRAGTAYNEQFFGPGTRLTVL.

The chain uses TRBV6-6 and TRBJ2-7, with D uncertain. This CDR3 region has 12 residues. The V end was cut by 6 bases, the J end by 3 bases, with 9 bases between. In germline, CDR1 is MNHNY, CDR2 SVGAGI (reference sequence). The CDR3 region is CASSQSFYEQYF. DNA of the CDR3: TGTGCCAGCAGCCAATCCTTCTACGAGCAGTACTTC.

This clonotype was seen a handful of times. The chain links TRBV6-5 to TRBJ1-5; D unresolved. V dropped 2 bases and J dropped 0 bases, with 11 bases sitting between them. Germline CDR1 MNHEY, CDR2 SVGAGI. This CDR3 region has 16 residues. The chain's CDR3 is CASSYPQAYSNQPQHF. The CDR3 DNA reads TGTGCCAGCAGTTACCCCCAGGCTTATAGCAATCAGCCCCAGCATTTT.

This chain joins TRBV20-1 and TRBJ2-2, with D hard to call. Germline V gene sequence: CDR1 DFQATT, CDR2 SNEGSKA (reference sequence). The ends were cut back, 4 bases at V and 2 bases at J, with 14 bases in the middle. The CDR3 covers 15 residues. In DNA, the CDR3 is TGCAGTGCTATCCCGCAACCGAGAAACACCGGGGAGCTGTTTTTT. This codes for CSAIPQPRNTGELFF.

This clonotype was seen a few times. The V gene is TRBV7-2, the J gene TRBJ2-1, with 7 bases lining up with TRBD1. Germline-derived CDR1 and CDR2 are SGHTA and FQGNSA. The length of the CDR3 is 17 residues. Losses at the gene ends were 5 bases for V and 1 base for J; bases not matched to a gene: 11. CDR3 sequence reads: CASSRDREHRSYNEQFF. The CDR3, as DNA: TGTGCCAGCAGCCGAGACAGGGAGCATCGGTCCTACAATGAGCAGTTCTTC.